The next 10 T cell receptor beta chains were all read from a single sample in a study of cytomegalovirus exposure and HLA in healthy donors. The assay was immunoSEQ multiplex PCR, and TCRdb's table has in-frame clones only and misses some. The sample lists about 270,000 clones; 80% to 90% were seen once. Material: PBMCs. Every receptor here comes from a woman younger than 35 in good health and CMV-seronegative.

This rearrangement joins TRBV7-2 to TRBJ2-3; 12 bases line up with TRBD2. The CDR3 runs 15 residues. Germline CDR1 and CDR2: SGHTA and FQGNSA. Trimming took 5 bases from V and 5 from J; bases not matched to a gene: 5. CDR3 DNA: TGTGCCAGCAGCCCGCTAGCGGGAGGGGGAGATACGCAGTATTTT. Protein: CASSPLAGGGDTQYF.

The CDR3 bases are TGTGCCAGCAGCCGTCGATGGGGGGACACAGATACGCAGTATTTT. Its protein is CASSRRWGDTDTQYF. V gene TRBV9 combines with J gene TRBJ2-3, with D possibly matching TRBD2 (6 bases). Trimming stripped 4 bases from V and 2 bases from J, with 14 bases between. Germline V CDR1 and CDR2: SGDLS, YYNGEE. The CDR3 totals 15 residues.

This clone was observed a few times. The CDR3 ends on some other residue instead of the conserved phenylalanine or tryptophan, so this is likely a read error. Because the CDR3's place on the DNA is in doubt, the DNA is left out and the CDR3 is given as listed by TCRdb. The chain has TRBV7-2 and TRBJ1-2. The CDR3 region is 12 residues in length, termini included. Germline V gives CDR1 SGHTA, CDR2 FQGNSA. This CDR3 is CASSPEGKGGGC.

V gene TRBV28 combines with J gene TRBJ1-1; D gene ambiguous. V dropped 7 bases and J dropped 0 bases, with 12 bases sitting between them. This CDR3 comprises 14 residues. Germline values: CDR1 MDHEN, CDR2 SYDVKM. The CDR3 protein is CASTSRRLNTEAFF. The CDR3 DNA is TGTGCCAGCACCTCCCGGCGGTTGAACACTGAAGCTTTCTTT.

The J gene is TRBJ1-1, the V gene TRBV4-1; no clear D gene. V was trimmed by 0 bases and J by 5 bases, leaving 10 bases between them. The CDR3 sequence is 14 residues long. Per germline, CDR1 MGHRA and CDR2 YSYEKL. The CDR3: CASSQEGSGTEAFF. The CDR3 DNA follows: TGCGCCAGCAGCCAAGAAGGGAGCGGGACTGAAGCTTTCTTT.

This clone was observed a single time. This chain joins TRBV7-2 and TRBJ1-2; D call uncertain. Germline CDR1 is SGHTA and CDR2 is FQGNSA. The CDR3 runs 15 residues. V lost 2 bases to trimming and J lost 2 bases, with 12 bases between them. CDR3 loop: CASSLHGRWNYGYTF. CDR3 nucleotides: TGTGCCAGCAGCTTACACGGGAGGTGGAACTATGGCTACACCTTC.

The V call is TRBV6-1, the J call TRBJ2-7, with D tentatively TRBD1 (6 bases). Germline loops: CDR1 MNHNS, CDR2 SASEGT. CDR3 length: 14 amino acids. V shed 6 bases and J shed 6 bases, with 18 bases lying between them. CDR3 nucleotides: TGTGCCAGCAGACCCAGGACAGAATCCATCGAGCAGTACTTC. As protein: CASRPRTESIEQYF.

The chain has TRBV30 and TRBJ1-5, with D possibly matching TRBD1 (6 bases). With 6 bases removed from V and 2 bases from J, the gap between germline ends came to 14 bases. Germline lookup yields CDR1 GTSNPN and CDR2 SVGIG (reference sequence). This CDR3 has 14 amino acids. CDR3 bases: TGTGCCTGCGAAACAGGGAGCCGCAATCAGCCCCAGCATTTT. Translated, it gives CACETGSRNQPQHF.

The J gene is TRBJ2-7, the V gene TRBV9, with TRBD1 as a possible D gene (6 bases). Between the trimmed V and J ends, which lost 3 bases and 4 bases, there was a span of 14 bases. The CDR3 contains 14 residues. The V gene's germline CDR1 is SGDLS and CDR2 YYNGEE. The CDR3 nucleotides read TGTGCCAGCAGCGCCCCCGGGACACCATACGAGCAGTACTTC. Protein sequence: CASSAPGTPYEQYF.

This clone has just one count. This chain joins TRBV6-5 and TRBJ2-1; TRBD2 matches at 16 bases. Germline V gives CDR1 MNHEY, CDR2 SVGAGI. V lost 7 bases, J lost 10 bases, and 4 bases stayed unmatched. The CDR3 loop spans 14 amino acids. The CDR3 DNA reads as TGTGCCAGCAAGGGACTAGCGGGAGGGGGGGAGCAGTTCTTC. Protein product: CASKGLAGGGEQFF.